This T cell receptor (beta chain) was documented in a study of T cell responses to AZD1222 COVID-19 vaccine. Study-wide points: Clonal diversity was possibly underestimated; the donors were predominantly white British and more often female. There were repertoire samples only from the period after the peak T cell response.

Libraries were prepared by immunoSEQ multiplex PCR; TCRdb keeps only in-frame clonotypes and omits some of them. Here the sample spans 130,000 or so clones, about 90% being singletons. The CDR3 sequence is 14 residues long. The germline V gene has CDR1 LNHDA and CDR2 SQIVND (reference sequence). The ends were cut back, 5 bases at V and 0 bases at J, with 8 bases in the middle. Of note for this clone: Its antigen is unidentified.

The gene calls are TRBV19 and TRBJ1-5; no clear D. The sequence was collected from an adult in good health. Sequencing used peripheral blood, obtained on day 0 of AZD1222 vaccination. The CDR3 loop reads CASSARVSNQPQHF. The CDR3 DNA is TGTGCCAGTAGTGCACGGGTTAGCAATCAGCCCCAGCATTTT.